Sequencing of this T cell receptor beta chain was carried out in a study of T-cell memory formation after mild COVID-19. V shed 3 bases and J 2 bases; nucleotides not matched to a gene: 4. This CDR3 region has 15 residues. General study findings and limits: Mainly in CM and EM were contracting CD4+ clones; CD8+ were in EMRA. There were some responding clones in pre-infection memory, which suggested that cross-reactive memory had joined.

Remarks on this clonotype: Its target is not known.

TCRalpha and TCRbeta libraries used 5'RACE with constant-segment primers and UMIs. In TCRdb, the 5' RACE reads were re-called with MiXCR into one record per CDR3 protein. In the table there are tens of thousands of distinct CDR3 sequences, more than 7% of which are singletons. The sequencing input was PBMCs or a T cell subset sorted from them (not recorded which). The V gene is TRBV12-3 or TRBV12-4, the J gene TRBJ2-5, with 9 bases fitting TRBD2. This TCR was sampled from a man aged 18 to 35 who had mild COVID-19 (a few samples of this study predate the infection). Cell type and time point are not known. The CDR3 is CASSFLAGSQETQYF. The CDR3 coding sequence is TGTGCCAGCAGTTTCCTAGCGGGGTCTCAAGAGACCCAGTACTTC.